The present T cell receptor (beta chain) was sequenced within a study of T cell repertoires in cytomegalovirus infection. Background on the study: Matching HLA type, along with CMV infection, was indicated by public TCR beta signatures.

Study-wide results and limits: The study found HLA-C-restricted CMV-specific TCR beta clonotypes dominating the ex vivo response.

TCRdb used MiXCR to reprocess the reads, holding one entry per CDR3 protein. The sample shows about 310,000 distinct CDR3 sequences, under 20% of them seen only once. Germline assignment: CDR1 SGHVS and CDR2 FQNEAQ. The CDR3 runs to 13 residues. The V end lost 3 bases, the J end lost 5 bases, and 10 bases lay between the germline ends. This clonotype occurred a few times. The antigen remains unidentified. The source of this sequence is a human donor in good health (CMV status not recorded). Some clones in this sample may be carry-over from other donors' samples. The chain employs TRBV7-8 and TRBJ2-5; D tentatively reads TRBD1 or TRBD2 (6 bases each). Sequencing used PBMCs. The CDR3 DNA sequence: TGTGCCAGCAGCTTCACAGGGAGGGAGACCCAGTACTTC. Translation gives CASSFTGRETQYF.